This T cell receptor beta chain is from a study of blood T cell repertoires in COVID-19. About the study: T cells, B-cell-depleted T cells, or PBMCs provided the cDNA or gDNA that served as material.

This CDR3 is built from 16 residues. Trimming removed 0 bases at V and 6 bases at J, with 15 bases between. The germline V gene encodes CDR1 MNHEY and CDR2 SVGAGI. The protocol was immunoSEQ multiplex PCR, while the TCRdb copy is restricted to in-frame clones and leaves out a portion. Here the sample spans around 250,000 clones, about 82% being singletons. This sequence originates from an elderly man with acute or convalescent COVID-19. The source material was peripheral blood. V is TRBV6-5 and J is TRBJ2-1, with a weak D call TRBD2 (5 bases). The CDR3 protein is CASSYSGLPRTNEQFF. The CDR3 DNA is TGTGCCAGCAGTTACTCCGGACTCCCTAGAACCAATGAGCAGTTCTTC.